This T cell receptor beta chain was recovered during a study of chemoradiotherapy in HPV16-positive cancers. Study-wide results and caveats: During treatment, candidate HPV-specific clones and E7-related motifs expanded in tumor.

The germline V and J ends were trimmed by 2 bases and 10 bases, with 18 bases remaining between them. The CDR3 covers 16 residues. Per the germline V gene, CDR1 is MGHDK and CDR2 is SYGVNS. Note on this clone: Its antigen is currently unknown.

Assay: immunoSEQ multiplex PCR; the TCRdb copy retains only in-frame clones and omits some. Of approximately 5,500 clones detected, around 72% appear once; the ten largest clones hold approximately 14%. The receptor was isolated from a human donor with HPV-associated anogenital cancer. This chain uses TRBV25-1 with TRBJ1-6; no clear D. The sample consisted of tumor tissue, taken from a patient who underwent chemoradiotherapy. Here the CDR3 reads CASSEGKVRSGSPLHF. Written as DNA, the CDR3 is TGTGCCAGCAGTGAAGGGAAGGTTCGGTCGGGGTCACCCCTCCACTTT.